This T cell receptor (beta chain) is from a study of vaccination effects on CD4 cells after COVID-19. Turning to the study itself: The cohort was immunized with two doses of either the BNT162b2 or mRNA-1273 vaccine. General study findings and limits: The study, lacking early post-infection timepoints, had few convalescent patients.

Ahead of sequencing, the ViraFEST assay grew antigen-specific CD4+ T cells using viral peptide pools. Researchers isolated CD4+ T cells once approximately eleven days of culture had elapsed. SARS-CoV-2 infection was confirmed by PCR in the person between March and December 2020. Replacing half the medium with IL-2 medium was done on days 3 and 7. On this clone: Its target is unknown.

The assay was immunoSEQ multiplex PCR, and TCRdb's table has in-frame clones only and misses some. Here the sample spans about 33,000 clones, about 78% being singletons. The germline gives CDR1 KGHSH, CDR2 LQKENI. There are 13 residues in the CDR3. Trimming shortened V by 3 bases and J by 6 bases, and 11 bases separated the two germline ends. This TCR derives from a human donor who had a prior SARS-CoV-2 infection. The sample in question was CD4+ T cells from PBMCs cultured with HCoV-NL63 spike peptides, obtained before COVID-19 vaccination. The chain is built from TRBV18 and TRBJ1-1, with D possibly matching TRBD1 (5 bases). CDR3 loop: CASSPGRDAEAFF. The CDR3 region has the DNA TGTGCCAGCTCACCGGGACGCGACGCTGAAGCTTTCTTT.